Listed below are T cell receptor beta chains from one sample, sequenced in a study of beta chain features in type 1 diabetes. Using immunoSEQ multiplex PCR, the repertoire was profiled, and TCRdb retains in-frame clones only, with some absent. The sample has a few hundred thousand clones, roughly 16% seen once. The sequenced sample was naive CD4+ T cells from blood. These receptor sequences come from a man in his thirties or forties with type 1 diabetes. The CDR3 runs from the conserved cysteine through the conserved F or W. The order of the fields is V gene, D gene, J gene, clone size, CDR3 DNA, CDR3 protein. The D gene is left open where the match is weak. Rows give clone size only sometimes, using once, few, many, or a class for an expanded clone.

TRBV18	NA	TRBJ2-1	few	TGTGCCAGCTCACCGTACAGGGAAGATGAGCAGTTCTTC	CASSPYREDEQFF
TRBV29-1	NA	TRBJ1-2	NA	TGCGACGTCTGCTATGGCTACACCTTC	CDVCYGYTF
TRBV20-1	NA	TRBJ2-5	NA	TGCAGTGCGGGGGACCAAGAGACCCAGTACTTC	CSAGDQETQYF
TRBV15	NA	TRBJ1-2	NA	TGTGCCACCAGCAGAGCAGGGAACTATGGCTACACCTTC	CATSRAGNYGYTF
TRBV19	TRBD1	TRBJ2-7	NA	TGTGCCAGTAGCTCCGGTAGACAGGGGGTCAACGAGCAGTACTTC	CASSSGRQGVNEQYF
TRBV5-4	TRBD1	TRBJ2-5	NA	TGTGCCAGCAGCTCAGGGACAGGGAGGGAGACCCAGTACTTC	CASSSGTGRETQYF
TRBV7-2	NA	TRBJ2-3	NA	TGTGCCAGCAGCTTCTTTGGCGGCCCCGATACGCAGTATTTT	CASSFFGGPDTQYF
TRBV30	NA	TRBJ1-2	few	TGTGCCGCGGTTTTTGGCGTCGGCTATGGCTACACCTTC	CAAVFGVGYGYTF
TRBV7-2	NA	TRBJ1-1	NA	TGTGCCAGCAGCCCCCCCCGGGAGGGAACTGAAGCTTTCTTT	CASSPPREGTEAFF
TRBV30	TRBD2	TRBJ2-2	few	TGTGCCTGGACCCAACTAGCGGGAGGACCGGGCGGGGAGCTGTTTTTT	CAWTQLAGGPGGELFF
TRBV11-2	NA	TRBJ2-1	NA	TGTGCCAGCAGCTTAGGGGCCTACAATGAGCAGTTCTTC	CASSLGAYNEQFF
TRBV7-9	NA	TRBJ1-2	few	TGTGCCAGCAGCTTAGAGGTTGTCTACACCTTC	CASSLEVVYTF
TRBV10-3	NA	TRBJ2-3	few	TGTGCCATCGCCCTTGCGGAGGATACGCAGTATTTT	CAIALAEDTQYF
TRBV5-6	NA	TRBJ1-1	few	TGTGCCAGCAGCTTGAACACTGAAGCTTTCTTT	CASSLNTEAFF
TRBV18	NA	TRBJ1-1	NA	TGTGCCAGCTCATCTGCAGTGAACACTGAAGCTTTCTTT	CASSSAVNTEAFF
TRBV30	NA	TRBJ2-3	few	TGTGCCTGGAGTGTACGGGGCGGTGGGGTAGATACGCAGTATTTT	CAWSVRGGGVDTQYF